The TCR beta chain described here comes from a study of graft-versus-host responses after intestinal transplantation. Study-wide points: GvH clones appeared in recipient marrow, some first in ileum or blood. The study associated peak circulating GvH clone levels with early post-transplant HvG declines.

TCRdb's copy holds only in-frame clones and misses some; the assay was immunoSEQ multiplex PCR. The table lists around 120,000 clones, 90% of them singletons. This clone was recorded once. Its antigen is unidentified. The sample here was unstimulated CD4+ T cells sorted from spleen or lymph node cells, taken before intestinal transplant. The TCR sequence derives from a human donor who received an intestinal transplant.

In DNA, the CDR3 is TGTGCCAGCAGCCAAGTATTTAGCGGGGTAGCGGAGCAGTACTTC. This translates into CASSQVFSGVAEQYF. The genes are TRBV14 and TRBJ2-7, with TRBD2 identical over 8 bases. The germline CDR1 and CDR2 sequences are SGHDN and FVKESK. V gave up 1 base and J gave up 7 bases; unmatched junction bases: 9. The CDR3 runs 15 residues.